The entry that follows covers one TCR beta chain sequence. The antigen is not known. This CDR3 comprises 16 residues. Trimming took 5 bases from V and 0 from J, leaving 13 bases between them. CDR1 and CDR2 from the germline V gene are SGHVS and FNYEAQ. The sample belongs to a study of cytomegalovirus exposure and HLA in healthy donors. Study-level findings and limits: Later on, an analysis showed TCR association rates differing by HLA locus, with DRB1 the most and HLA-C the fewest. Researchers reported in a later analysis that common viral pathogens appeared linked to several top clusters. In the analysis, some V segments, TRBV6-2 and TRBV6-3 included, were excluded as indistinguishable.

PCR used 60 Vbeta primers and 13 Jbeta primers. The protocol was immunoSEQ multiplex PCR, while the TCRdb copy is restricted to in-frame clones and leaves out a portion. The sample totals around 200,000 clones; its top ten clones hold about 0.9%. Sequences were obtained from PBMCs. The sequence was collected from a woman aged 30 to 39 in good health and CMV-seropositive. The rearrangement links TRBV7-6 to TRBJ1-4; D remains unclear. The CDR3 is CASSLEKVATNEKLFF. CDR3 sequence (DNA): TGTGCCAGCAGCCTTGAGAAAGTTGCAACTAATGAAAAACTGTTTTTT.